The T cell receptor beta chain under discussion was sequenced for a study of tumor-infiltrating lymphocytes in primary liver carcinoma. Notes on this clonotype: Its ends do not fully match the called genes, so a read error is possible.

Constant-region priming of 500 to 550 ng total RNA yielded TCR beta cDNA. The TCR beta library was amplified through three nested multiplex PCR rounds in a modified ARM-PCR procedure. The opening two PCR rounds, about 11 cycles each, paired TRBV1-TRBV30 forward primers with a C-beta reverse primer. TCRdb analysed the multiplex PCR reads with MiXCR anew, one entry per CDR3 protein. The sample includes about 37,000 distinct CDR3 sequences, approximately 71% seen only once; the top ten take around 40%. The tissue used was unsorted bulk material of about 20-33 mg. RNA and DNA were co-extracted from it with the AllPrep DNA/RNA mini kit. The CDR3 runs to 16 residues. Germline V gives CDR1 MDHEN, CDR2 SYDVKM.

This TCR derives from a man in his forties or fifties with primary liver carcinoma and hepatitis B virus infection. The genes are TRBV28 and TRBJ2-1, with TRBD2 matching 13 bases. The material sequenced was tumor-adjacent normal liver tissue. The CDR3 DNA sequence: TGTGTCAGCAGTAGGGGGACTAGCGGGACCCACAGGAAGCAGCTCTTC. This sequence encodes CVSSRGTSGTHRKQLF.